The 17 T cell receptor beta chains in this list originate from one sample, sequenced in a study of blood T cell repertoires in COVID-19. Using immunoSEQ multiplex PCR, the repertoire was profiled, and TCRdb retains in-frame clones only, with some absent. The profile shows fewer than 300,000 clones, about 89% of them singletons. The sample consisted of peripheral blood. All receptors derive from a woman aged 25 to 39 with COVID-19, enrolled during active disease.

CDR3 DNA: TGTGCCAGTACCGGTAAGGGGGCGAGAGGAAACACCATATATTTT. It specifies CASTGKGARGNTIYF. The V gene is TRBV19, the J gene TRBJ1-3, with 7 bases identical to TRBD1. The CDR3 spans 15 residues. Germline lookup yields CDR1 LNHDA and CDR2 SQIVND (reference sequence). Germline trimming cut 7 bases from V and 4 bases from J; bases unmatched to any gene: 10.

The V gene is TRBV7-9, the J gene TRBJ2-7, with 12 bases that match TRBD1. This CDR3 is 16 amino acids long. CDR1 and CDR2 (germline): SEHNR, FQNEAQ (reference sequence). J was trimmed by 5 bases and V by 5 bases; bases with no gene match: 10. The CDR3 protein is CASSQPPGQGANEQYF. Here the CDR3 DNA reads TGTGCCAGCAGCCAACCTCCGGGACAGGGGGCAAACGAGCAGTACTTC.

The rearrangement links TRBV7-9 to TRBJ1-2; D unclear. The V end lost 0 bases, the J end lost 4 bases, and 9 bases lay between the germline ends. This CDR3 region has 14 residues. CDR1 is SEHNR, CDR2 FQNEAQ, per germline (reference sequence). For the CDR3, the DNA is TGTGCCAGCAGCTTAGCCGGGTTGGGCTATGGCTACACCTTC. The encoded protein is CASSLAGLGYGYTF.

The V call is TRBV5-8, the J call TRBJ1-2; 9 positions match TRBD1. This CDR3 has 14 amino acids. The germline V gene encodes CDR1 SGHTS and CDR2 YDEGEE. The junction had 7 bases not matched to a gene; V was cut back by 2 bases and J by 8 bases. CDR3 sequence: CASSFGQGTTGYTF. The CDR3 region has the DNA TGTGCCAGCAGCTTCGGACAGGGGACAACCGGCTACACCTTC. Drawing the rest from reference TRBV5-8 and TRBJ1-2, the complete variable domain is EAGVTQSPTHLIKTRGQQATLRCSPISGHTSVYWYQQALGLGLQFLLWYDEGEERNRGNFPPRFSGRQFPNYSSELNVNALELEDSALYLCASSFGQGTTGYTFGSGTRLTVV.

The CDR3 DNA is TGTGCCAGCAGCCAAAAAGACGGGGATCAGCCCCAGCATTTT. It codes for CASSQKDGDQPQHF. The chain uses TRBV3-1 (or the pseudogene TRBV3-2) and TRBJ1-5; no clear D gene. Per the germline V gene, CDR1 is LGHDT and CDR2 is YNNKEL (reference sequence). This CDR3 is 14 amino acids long. V was trimmed by 2 bases and J by 5 bases, leaving 10 bases between them.

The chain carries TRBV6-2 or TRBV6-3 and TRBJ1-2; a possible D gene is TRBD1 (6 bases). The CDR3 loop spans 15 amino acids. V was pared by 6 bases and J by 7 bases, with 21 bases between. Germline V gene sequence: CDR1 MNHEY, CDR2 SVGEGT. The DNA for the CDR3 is TGTGCCAGCAGCCTTGGACAGATGCTTCGTTTTGGCTACACCTTC. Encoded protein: CASSLGQMLRFGYTF.

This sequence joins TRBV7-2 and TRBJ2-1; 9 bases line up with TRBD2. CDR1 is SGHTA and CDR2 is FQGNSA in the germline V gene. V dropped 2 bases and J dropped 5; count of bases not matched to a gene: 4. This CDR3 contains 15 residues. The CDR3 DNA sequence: TGTGCCAGCAGCTTATGGCTAGCGGGGAACAATGAGCAGTTCTTC. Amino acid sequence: CASSLWLAGNNEQFF.

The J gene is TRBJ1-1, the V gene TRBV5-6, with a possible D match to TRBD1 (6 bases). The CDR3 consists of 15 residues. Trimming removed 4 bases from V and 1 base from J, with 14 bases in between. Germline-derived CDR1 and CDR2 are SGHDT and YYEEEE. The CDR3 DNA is TGTGCCAGCAGCCCCTCCTACAGGGCGAACACTGAAGCTTTCTTT. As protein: CASSPSYRANTEAFF. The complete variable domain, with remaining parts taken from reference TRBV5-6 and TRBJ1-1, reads DAGVTQSPTHLIKTRGQQVTLRCSPKSGHDTVSWYQQALGQGPQFIFQYYEEEERQRGNFPDRFSGHQFPNYSSELNVNALLLGDSALYLCASSPSYRANTEAFFGQGTRLTVV.

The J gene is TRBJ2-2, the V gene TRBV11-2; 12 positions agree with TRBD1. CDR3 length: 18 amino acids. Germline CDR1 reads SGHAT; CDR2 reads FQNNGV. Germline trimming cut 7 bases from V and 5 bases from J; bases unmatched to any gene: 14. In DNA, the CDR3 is TGTGCCAGCATAGGGACAGGGGGCGAATCTTATTTAACCGGGGAGCTGTTTTTT. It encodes CASIGTGGESYLTGELFF.

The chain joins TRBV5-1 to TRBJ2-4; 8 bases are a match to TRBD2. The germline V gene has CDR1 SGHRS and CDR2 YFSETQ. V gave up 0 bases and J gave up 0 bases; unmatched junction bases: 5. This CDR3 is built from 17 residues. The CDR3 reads CASSLGERERAKNIQYF. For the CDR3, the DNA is TGCGCCAGCAGCTTGGGGGAGCGGGAGCGAGCCAAAAACATTCAGTACTTC. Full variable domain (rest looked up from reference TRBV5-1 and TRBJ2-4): KAGVTQTPRYLIKTRGQQVTLSCSPISGHRSVSWYQQTPGQGLQFLFEYFSETQRNKGNFPGRFSGRQFSNSRSEMNVSTLELGDSALYLCASSLGERERAKNIQYFGAGTRLSVL.

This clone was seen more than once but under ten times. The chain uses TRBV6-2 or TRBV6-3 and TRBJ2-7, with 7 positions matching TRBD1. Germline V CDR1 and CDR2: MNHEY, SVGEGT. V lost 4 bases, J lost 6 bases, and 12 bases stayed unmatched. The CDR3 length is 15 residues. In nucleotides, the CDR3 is TGTGCCAGCAGTTTATTGGGACAGAATCGTGGCGAGCAGTACTTC. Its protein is CASSLLGQNRGEQYF.

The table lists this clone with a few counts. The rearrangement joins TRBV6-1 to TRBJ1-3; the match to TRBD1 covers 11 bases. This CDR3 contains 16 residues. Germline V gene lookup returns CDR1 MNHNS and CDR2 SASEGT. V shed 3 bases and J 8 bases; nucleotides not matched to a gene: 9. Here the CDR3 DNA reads TGTGCCAGCAGTGAGGCTTGGACAGGGGGCCGAGACACCATATATTTT. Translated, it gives CASSEAWTGGRDTIYF.

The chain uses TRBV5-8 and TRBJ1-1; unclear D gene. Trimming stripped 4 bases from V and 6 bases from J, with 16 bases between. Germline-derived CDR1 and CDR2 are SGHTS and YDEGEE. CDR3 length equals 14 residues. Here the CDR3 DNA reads TGTGCCAGCAGCAATCTCCCCCCTATATCTGAAGCTTTCTTT. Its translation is CASSNLPPISEAFF.

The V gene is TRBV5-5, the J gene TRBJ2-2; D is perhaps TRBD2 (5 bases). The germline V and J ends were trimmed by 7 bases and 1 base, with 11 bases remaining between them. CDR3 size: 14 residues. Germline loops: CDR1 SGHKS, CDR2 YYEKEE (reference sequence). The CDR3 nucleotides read TGTGCCAGCCGTCCCCGGGGGAACACCGGGGAGCTGTTTTTT. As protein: CASRPRGNTGELFF.

The CDR3 is CASSYRTGGRADTQYF. DNA for the CDR3: TGTGCCAGCAGTTACAGGACAGGGGGTAGGGCAGATACGCAGTATTTT. The chain uses TRBV28 and TRBJ2-3, with TRBD1 matching over 10 bases. The J segment lost 4 bases and the V segment lost 4 bases, leaving 8 bases of the junction unmatched. The CDR3 length is 16 residues. Per germline, CDR1 MDHEN and CDR2 SYDVKM.

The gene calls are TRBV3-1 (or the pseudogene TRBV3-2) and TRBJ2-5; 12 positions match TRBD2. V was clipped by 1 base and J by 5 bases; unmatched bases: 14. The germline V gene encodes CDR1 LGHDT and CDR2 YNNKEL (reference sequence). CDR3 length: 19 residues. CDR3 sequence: CASSQAGRLTSGRQETQYF. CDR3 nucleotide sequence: TGTGCCAGCAGCCAAGCTGGAAGACTGACTAGCGGGAGACAGGAGACCCAGTACTTC.

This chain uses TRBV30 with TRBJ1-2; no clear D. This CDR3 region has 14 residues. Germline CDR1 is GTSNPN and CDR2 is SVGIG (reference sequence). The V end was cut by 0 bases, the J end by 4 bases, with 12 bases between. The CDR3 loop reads CAWSVDTDIYGYTF. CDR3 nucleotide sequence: TGTGCCTGGAGTGTAGACACAGACATCTATGGCTACACCTTC.